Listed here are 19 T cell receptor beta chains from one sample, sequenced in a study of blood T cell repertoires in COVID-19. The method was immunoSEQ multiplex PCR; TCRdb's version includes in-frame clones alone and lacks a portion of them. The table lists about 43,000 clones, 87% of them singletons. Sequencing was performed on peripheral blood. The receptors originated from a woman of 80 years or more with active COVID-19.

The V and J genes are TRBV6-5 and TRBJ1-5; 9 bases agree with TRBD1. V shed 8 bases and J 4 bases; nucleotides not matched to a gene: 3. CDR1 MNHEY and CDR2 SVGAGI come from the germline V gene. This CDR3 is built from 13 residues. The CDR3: CASGTGLNQPQHF. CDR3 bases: TGTGCCAGCGGGACAGGGCTTAATCAGCCCCAGCATTTT.

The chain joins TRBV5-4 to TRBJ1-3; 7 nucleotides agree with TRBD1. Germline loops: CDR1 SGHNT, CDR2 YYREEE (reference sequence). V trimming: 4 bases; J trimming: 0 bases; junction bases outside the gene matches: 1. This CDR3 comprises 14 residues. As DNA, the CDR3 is TGTGCCAGCAGCCGGGACAGCTCTGGAAACACCATATATTTT. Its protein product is CASSRDSSGNTIYF.

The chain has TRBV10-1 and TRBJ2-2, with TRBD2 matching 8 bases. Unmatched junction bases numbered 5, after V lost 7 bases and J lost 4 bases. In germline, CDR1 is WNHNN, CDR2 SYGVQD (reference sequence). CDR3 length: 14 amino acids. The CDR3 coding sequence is TGCGCCAGCACCCCGGGGGGGGTCACCGGGGAGCTGTTTTTT. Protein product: CASTPGGVTGELFF.

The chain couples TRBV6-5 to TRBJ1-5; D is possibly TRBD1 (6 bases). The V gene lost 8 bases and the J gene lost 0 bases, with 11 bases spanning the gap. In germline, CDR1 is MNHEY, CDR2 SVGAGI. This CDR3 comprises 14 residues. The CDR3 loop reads CASRGQNSNQPQHF. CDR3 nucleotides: TGTGCCAGCCGAGGACAGAATAGCAATCAGCCCCAGCATTTT.

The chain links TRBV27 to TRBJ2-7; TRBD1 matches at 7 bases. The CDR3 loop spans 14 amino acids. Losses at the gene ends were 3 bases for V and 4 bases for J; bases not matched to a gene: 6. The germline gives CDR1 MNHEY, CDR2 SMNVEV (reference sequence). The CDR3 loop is CASSFQGQWYEQYF. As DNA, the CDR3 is TGTGCCAGCAGTTTCCAGGGACAGTGGTACGAGCAGTACTTC.

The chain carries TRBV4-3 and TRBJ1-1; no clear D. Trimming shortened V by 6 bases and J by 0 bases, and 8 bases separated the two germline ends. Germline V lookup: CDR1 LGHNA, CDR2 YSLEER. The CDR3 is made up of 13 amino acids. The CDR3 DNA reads TGCGCCAGCAGTCGACAACTGAACACTGAAGCTTTCTTT. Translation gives CASSRQLNTEAFF.

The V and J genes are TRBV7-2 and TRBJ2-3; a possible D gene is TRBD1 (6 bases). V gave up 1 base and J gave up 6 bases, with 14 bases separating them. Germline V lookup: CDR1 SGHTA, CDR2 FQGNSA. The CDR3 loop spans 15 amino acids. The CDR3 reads CASSLEGERWDTQYF. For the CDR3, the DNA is TGTGCCAGCAGCTTAGAGGGGGAAAGGTGGGATACGCAGTATTTT.

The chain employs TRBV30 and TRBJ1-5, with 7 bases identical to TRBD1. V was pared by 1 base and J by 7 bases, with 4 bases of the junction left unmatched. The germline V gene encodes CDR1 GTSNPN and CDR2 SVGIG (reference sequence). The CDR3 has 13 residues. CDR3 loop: CAWSGRGDQPQHF. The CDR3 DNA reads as TGTGCCTGGAGTGGCAGGGGGGACCAGCCCCAGCATTTT.

The CDR3 loop reads CASRRDRTGINEKLFF. CDR3 DNA sequence: TGTGCCAGCAGACGAGACAGGACAGGAATCAATGAAAAACTGTTTTTT. The rearrangement links TRBV2 to TRBJ1-4; 7 bases map to TRBD1. V lost 6 bases and J lost 5; bases outside the gene matches: 12. Germline V gene lookup returns CDR1 SNHLY and CDR2 FYNNEI. The CDR3 sequence is 16 residues long.

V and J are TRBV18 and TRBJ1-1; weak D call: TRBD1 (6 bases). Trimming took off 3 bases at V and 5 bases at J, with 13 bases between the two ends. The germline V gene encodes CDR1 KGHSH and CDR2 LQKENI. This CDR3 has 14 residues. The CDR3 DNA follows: TGTGCCAGCTCACCCTCCAGGGGAGTGACTGAAGCTTTCTTT. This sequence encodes CASSPSRGVTEAFF.

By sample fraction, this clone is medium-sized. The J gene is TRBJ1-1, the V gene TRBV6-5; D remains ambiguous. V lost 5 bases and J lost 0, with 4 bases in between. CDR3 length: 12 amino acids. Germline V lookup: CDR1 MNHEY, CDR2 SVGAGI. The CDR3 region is CASSQMNTEAFF. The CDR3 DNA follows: TGTGCCAGCAGTCAGATGAACACTGAAGCTTTCTTT.

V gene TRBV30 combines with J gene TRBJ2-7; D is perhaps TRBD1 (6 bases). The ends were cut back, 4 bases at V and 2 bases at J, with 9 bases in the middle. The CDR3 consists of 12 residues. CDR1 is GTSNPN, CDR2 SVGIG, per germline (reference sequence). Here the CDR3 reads CAWNRVPYEQYF. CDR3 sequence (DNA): TGTGCCTGGAACAGGGTGCCCTACGAGCAGTACTTC.

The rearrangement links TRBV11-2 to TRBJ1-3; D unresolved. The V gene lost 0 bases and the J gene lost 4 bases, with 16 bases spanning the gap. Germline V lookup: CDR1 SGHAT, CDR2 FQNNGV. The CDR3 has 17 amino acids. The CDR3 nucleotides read TGTGCCAGCAGCTTAGATCTTGGCTTAATGCCGGGAAACACCATATATTTT. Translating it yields CASSLDLGLMPGNTIYF.

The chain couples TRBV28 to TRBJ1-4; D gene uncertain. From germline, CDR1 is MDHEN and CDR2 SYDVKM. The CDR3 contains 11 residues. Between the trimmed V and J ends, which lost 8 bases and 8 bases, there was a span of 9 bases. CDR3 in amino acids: CASGPREKLFF. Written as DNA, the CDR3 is TGTGCCAGCGGCCCTAGGGAAAAACTGTTTTTT.

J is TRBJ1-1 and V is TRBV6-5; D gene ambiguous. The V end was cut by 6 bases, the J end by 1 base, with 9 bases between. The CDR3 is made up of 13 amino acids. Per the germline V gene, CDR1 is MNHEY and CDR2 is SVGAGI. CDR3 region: CASRKPGNTEAFF. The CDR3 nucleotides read TGTGCCAGCAGAAAACCGGGGAACACTGAAGCTTTCTTT.

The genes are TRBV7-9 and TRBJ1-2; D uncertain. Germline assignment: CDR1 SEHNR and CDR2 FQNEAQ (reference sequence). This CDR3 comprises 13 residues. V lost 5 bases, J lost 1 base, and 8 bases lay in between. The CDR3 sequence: CASSREGNYGYTF. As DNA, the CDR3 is TGTGCCAGCAGCCGGGAGGGTAACTATGGCTACACCTTC. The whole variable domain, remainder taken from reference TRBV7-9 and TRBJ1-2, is DTGVSQNPRHKITKRGQNVTFRCDPISEHNRLYWYRQTLGQGPEFLTYFQNEAQLEKSRLLSDRFSAERPKGSFSTLEIQRTEQGDSAMYLCASSREGNYGYTFGSGTRLTVV.

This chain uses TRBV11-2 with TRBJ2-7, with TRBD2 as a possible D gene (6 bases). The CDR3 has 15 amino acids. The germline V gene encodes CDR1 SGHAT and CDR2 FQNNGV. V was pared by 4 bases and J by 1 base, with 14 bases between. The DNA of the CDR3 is TGTGCCAGCAGCTCCTCGGGGGTTTCTTCCTACGAGCAGTACTTC. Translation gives CASSSSGVSSYEQYF.

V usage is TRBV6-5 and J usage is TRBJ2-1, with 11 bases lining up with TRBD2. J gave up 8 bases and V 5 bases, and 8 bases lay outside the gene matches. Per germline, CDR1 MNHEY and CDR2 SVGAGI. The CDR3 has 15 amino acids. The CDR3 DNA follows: TGTGCCAGCAGTCCGGGACTAGCGGTCCCCCATGAGCAGTTCTTC. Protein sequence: CASSPGLAVPHEQFF.

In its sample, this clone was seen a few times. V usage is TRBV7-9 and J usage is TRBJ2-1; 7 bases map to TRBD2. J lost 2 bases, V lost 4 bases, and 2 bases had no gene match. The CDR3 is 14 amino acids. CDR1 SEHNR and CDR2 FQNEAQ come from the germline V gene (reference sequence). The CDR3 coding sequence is TGTGCCAGCAGCTCGAGCGGGGCCTACAATGAGCAGTTCTTC. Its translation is CASSSSGAYNEQFF.